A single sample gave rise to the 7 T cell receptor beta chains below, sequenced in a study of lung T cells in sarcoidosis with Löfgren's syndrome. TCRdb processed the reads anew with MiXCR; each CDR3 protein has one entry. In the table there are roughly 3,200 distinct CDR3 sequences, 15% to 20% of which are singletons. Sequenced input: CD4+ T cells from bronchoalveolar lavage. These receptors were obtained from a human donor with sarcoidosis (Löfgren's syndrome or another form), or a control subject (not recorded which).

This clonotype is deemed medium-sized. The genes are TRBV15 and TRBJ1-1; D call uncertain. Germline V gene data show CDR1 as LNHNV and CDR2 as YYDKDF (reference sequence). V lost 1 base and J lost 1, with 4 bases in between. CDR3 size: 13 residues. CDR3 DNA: TGTGCCACCAGCAGAGTATCGAACACTGAAGCTTTCTTT. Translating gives CATSRVSNTEAFF.

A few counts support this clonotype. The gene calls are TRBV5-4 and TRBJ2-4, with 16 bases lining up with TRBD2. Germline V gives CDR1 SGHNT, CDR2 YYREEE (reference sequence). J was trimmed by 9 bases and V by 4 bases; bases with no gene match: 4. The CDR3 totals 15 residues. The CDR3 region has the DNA TGTGCCAGCAGCCTCGGGACTAGCGGGGGGGGCATTCAGTACTTC. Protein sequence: CASSLGTSGGGIQYF.

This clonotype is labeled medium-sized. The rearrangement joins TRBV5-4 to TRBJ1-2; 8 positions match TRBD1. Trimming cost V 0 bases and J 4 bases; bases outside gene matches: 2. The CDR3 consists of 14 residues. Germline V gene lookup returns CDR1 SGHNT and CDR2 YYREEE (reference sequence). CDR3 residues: CASSLDRGGYGYTF. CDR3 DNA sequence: TGTGCCAGCAGCTTGGACAGGGGGGGCTATGGCTACACCTTC.

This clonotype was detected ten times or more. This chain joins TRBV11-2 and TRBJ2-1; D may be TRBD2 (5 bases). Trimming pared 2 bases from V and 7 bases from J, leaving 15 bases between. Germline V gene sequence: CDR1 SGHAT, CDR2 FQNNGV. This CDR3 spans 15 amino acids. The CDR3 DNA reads TGTGCCAGCAGCTTAAGTGTGACACGGGATAATGAGCAGTTCTTC. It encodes CASSLSVTRDNEQFF.

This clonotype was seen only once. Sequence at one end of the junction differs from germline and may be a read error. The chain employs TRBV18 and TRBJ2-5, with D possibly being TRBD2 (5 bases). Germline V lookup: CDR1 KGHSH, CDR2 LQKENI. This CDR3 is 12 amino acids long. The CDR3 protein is CVSSPFGETPYF. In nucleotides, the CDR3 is TGTGTCAGCTCACCGTTCGGGGAGACCCCGTACTTC.

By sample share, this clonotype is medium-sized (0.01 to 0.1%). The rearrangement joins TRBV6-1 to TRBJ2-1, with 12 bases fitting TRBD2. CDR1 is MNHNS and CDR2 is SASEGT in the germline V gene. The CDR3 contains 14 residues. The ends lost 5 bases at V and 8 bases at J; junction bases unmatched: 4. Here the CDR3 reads CASSRTSGIDEQFF. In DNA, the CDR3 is TGTGCCAGCAGTCGGACTAGCGGGATAGATGAGCAGTTCTTC.

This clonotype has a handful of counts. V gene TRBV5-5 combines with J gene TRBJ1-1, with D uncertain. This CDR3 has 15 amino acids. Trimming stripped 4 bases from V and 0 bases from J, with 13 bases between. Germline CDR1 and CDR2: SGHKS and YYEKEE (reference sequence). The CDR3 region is CASSPEQILNTEAFF. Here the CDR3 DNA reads TGTGCCAGCAGCCCTGAACAGATCCTGAACACTGAAGCTTTCTTT. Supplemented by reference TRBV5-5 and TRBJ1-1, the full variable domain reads DAGVTQSPTHLIKTRGQQVTLRCSPISGHKSVSWYQQVLGQGPQFIFQYYEKEERGRGNFPDRFSARQFPNYSSELNVNALLLGDSALYLCASSPEQILNTEAFFGQGTRLTVV.